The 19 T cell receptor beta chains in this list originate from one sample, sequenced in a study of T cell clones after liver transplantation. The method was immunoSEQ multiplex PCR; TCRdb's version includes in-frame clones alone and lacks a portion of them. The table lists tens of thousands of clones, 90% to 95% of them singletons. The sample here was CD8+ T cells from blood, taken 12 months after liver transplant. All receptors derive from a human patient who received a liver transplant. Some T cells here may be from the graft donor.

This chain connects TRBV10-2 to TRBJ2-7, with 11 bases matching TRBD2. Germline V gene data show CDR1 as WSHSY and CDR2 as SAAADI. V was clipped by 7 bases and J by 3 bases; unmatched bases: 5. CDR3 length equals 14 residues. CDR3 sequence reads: CASKAGLAVYEQYF. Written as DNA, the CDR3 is TGCGCCAGCAAGGCGGGACTAGCGGTCTACGAGCAGTACTTC.

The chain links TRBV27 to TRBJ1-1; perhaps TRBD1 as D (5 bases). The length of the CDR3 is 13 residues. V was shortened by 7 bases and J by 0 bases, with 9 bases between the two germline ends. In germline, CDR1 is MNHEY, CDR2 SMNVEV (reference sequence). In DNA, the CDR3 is TGTGCCAGCACCGGGGGGGTGAACACTGAAGCTTTCTTT. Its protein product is CASTGGVNTEAFF.

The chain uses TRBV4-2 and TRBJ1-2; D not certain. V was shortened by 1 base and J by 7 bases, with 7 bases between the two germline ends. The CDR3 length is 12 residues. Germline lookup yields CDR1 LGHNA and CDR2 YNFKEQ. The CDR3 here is CASSQGAAGYTF. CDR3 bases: TGTGCCAGCAGCCAAGGGGCGGCTGGCTACACCTTC.

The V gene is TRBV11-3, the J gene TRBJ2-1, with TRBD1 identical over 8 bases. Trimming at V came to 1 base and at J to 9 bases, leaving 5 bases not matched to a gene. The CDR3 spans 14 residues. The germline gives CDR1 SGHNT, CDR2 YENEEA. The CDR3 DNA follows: TGTGCCAGCAGCTTAGGGACAGGGAGTCGTGAGCAGTTCTTC. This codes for CASSLGTGSREQFF.

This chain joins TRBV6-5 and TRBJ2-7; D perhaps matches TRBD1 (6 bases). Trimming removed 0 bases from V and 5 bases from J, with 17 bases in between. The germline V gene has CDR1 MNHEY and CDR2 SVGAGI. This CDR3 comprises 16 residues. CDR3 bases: TGTGCCAGCAGTTACTCGTTCGGGACACCGCGCCACGAGCAGTACTTC. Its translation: CASSYSFGTPRHEQYF.

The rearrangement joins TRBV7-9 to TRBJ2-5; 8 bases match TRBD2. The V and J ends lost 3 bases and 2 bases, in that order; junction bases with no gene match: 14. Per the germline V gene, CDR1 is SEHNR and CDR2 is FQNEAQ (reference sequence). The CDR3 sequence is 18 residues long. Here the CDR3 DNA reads TGTGCCAGCAGCTTCGGTAGCGGGAACCCTCCCCTACAAGAGACCCAGTACTTC. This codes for CASSFGSGNPPLQETQYF. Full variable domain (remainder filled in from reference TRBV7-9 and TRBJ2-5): DTGVSQNPRHKITKRGQNVTFRCDPISEHNRLYWYRQTLGQGPEFLTYFQNEAQLEKSRLLSDRFSAERPKGSFSTLEIQRTEQGDSAMYLCASSFGSGNPPLQETQYFGPGTRLLVL.

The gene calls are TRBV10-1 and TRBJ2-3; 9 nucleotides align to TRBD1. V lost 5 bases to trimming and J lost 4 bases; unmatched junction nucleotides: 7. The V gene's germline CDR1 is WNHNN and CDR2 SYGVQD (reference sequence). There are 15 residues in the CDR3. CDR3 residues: CASSPGTGRADTQYF. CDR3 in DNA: TGCGCCAGCAGTCCCGGGACAGGGAGGGCAGATACGCAGTATTTT.

CDR3 protein: CASSGGTQVANYGYTF. The DNA of the CDR3 is TGTGCCAGTAGTGGAGGGACGCAGGTAGCTAACTATGGCTACACCTTC. This rearrangement joins TRBV19 to TRBJ1-2; D is perhaps TRBD1 (5 bases). There are 16 residues in the CDR3. CDR1 and CDR2 from the germline V gene are LNHDA and SQIVND (reference sequence). Trimming cost V 5 bases and J 0 bases, with 16 bases left between them.

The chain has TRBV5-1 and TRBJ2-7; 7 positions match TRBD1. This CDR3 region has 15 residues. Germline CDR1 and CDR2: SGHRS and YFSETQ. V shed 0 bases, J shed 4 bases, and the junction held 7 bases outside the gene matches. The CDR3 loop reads CASSLAGQDGYEQYF. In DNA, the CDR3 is TGCGCCAGCAGCTTGGCCGGACAGGATGGGTACGAGCAGTACTTC.

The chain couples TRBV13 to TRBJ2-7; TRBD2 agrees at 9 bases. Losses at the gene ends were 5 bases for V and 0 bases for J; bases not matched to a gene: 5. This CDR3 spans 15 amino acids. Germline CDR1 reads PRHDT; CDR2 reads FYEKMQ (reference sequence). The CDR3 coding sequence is TGTGCCAGCAGCACCTATAGCGGGAGCTCCTACGAGCAGTACTTC. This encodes CASSTYSGSSYEQYF.

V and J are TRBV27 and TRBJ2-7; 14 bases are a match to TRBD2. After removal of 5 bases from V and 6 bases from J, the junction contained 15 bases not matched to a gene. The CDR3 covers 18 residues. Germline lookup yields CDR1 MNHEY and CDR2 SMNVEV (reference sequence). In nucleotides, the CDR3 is TGTGCCAGCAGTCAGACTAGCGGGAGGGCCGGTCCCCACTCCGAGCAGTACTTC. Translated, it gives CASSQTSGRAGPHSEQYF.

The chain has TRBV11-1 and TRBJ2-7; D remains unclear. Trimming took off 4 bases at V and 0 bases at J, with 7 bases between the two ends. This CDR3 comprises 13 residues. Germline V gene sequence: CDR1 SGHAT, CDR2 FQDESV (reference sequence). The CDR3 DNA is TGTGCCAGCAGCTCCTGGGTCTCCTACGAGCAGTACTTC. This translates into CASSSWVSYEQYF.

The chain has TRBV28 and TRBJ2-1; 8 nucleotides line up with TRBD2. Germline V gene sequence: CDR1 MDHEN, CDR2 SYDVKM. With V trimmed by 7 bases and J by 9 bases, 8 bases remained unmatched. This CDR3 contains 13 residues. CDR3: CASTAGLVAEQFF. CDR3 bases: TGTGCCAGCACCGCGGGACTAGTTGCTGAGCAGTTCTTC.

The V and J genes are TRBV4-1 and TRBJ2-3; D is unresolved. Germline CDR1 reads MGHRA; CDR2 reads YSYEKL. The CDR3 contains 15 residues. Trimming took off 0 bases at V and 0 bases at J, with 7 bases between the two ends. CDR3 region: CASSQEGASTDTQYF. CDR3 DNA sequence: TGCGCCAGCAGCCAAGAGGGCGCGAGCACAGATACGCAGTATTTT.

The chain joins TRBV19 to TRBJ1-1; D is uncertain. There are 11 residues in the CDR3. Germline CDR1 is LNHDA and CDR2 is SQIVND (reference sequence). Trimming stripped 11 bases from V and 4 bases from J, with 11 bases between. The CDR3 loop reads CASSVGTEAFF. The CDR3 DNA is TGTGCCTCCTCTGTTGGCACTGAAGCTTTCTTT.

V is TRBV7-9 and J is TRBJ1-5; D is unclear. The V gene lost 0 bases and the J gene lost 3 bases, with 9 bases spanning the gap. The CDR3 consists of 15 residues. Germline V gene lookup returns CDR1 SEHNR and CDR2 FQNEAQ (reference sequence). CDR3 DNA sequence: TGTGCCAGCAGCTTAGCCGGGGTGGTCAATCAGCCCCAGCATTTT. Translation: CASSLAGVVNQPQHF.

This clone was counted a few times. The CDR3 region is CASKDGTGSYEQYF. CDR3 sequence (DNA): TGTGCCAGCAAGGACGGGACGGGCTCCTACGAGCAGTACTTC. The V gene is TRBV6-5, the J gene TRBJ2-7; D assignment may be TRBD1 or TRBD2 (5 bases each). V was trimmed by 7 bases and J by 0 bases, leaving 13 bases between them. CDR3 length: 14 amino acids. Germline values: CDR1 MNHEY, CDR2 SVGAGI.

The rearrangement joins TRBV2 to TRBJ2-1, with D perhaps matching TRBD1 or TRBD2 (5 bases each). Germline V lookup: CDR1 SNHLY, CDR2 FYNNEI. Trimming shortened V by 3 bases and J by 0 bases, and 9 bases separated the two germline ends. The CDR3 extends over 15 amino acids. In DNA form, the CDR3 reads TGTGCCAGCAGTGAGGGGGTAGACTCCTACAATGAGCAGTTCTTC. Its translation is CASSEGVDSYNEQFF.

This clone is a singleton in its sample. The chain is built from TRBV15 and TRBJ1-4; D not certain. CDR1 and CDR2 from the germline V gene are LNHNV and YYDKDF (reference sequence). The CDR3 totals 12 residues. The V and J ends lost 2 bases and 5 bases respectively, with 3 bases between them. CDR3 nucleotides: TGTGCCACCAGCAGACCGAATGAAAAACTGTTTTTT. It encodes CATSRPNEKLFF.